The TCR beta chain under discussion was sequenced for a study of T-cell reconstitution after alpha-beta-depleted transplantation in children. The table lists this clonotype with a few counts. Unique molecular identifiers were used to barcode this TCRbeta library. Via MiXCR, TCRdb re-called the PCR reads, giving one row per CDR3 protein. The sample includes hundreds of thousands of distinct CDR3 sequences, 16% of them seen just once. This CDR3 has 11 residues. Trimming stripped 8 bases from V and 6 bases from J, with 11 bases between. Germline V lookup: CDR1 MNHEY, CDR2 SVGAGI. This receptor was identified in a human donor who donated a stem cell graft to a child with acute myeloid leukemia. Sequenced here: PBMCs from the stem cell graft donor, sampled from the stem cell graft. The chain employs TRBV6-5 and TRBJ2-7, with a tentative D call TRBD1 (5 bases). CDR3 sequence: CASAQGAEQYF. The CDR3 nucleotides read TGTGCCAGCGCCCAGGGCGCCGAGCAGTACTTC.